The clone carrying this TCR beta chain was detected once. Its antigen is unknown. The naive CD8 subset, CD45RO-negative cells positively selected for CCR7, excluded terminally differentiated effector memory CD45RA+ cells. These data are taken from a study of shared clonotypes between healthy human individuals. The protocol was immunoSEQ multiplex PCR, while the TCRdb copy is restricted to in-frame clones and leaves out a portion. The sample has millions of clones, approximately 94% seen once. The ends were cut back, 1 base at V and 7 bases at J, with 4 bases in the middle. Germline lookup yields CDR1 MNHEY and CDR2 SVGAGI. This CDR3 region has 12 residues. Study conclusions and caveats: In general, naive subsets displayed greater estimated richness than memory subsets did.

The TCR was taken from a man younger than 35 in good health. Sequenced input: naive CD8+ T cells sorted from blood. The chain is built from TRBV6-5 and TRBJ2-2; the D is unclear. This CDR3 reads CASSYLSGELFF. CDR3 coding DNA: TGTGCCAGCAGTTACTTGAGCGGGGAGCTGTTTTTT.